The 15 T cell receptor beta chains below were found in one sample sequenced in a study of blood T cell repertoires in COVID-19. Sequencing used immunoSEQ multiplex PCR; TCRdb keeps in-frame clones, though not all of them. This sample carries 90,000 to 100,000 clones, around 80% of them seen once, and the ten largest clones take 25%. The sample was peripheral blood. These receptors originate from a man in his sixties with acute or convalescent COVID-19.

This chain links TRBV7-2 with TRBJ1-2; weak D call: TRBD1 (6 bases). V dropped 5 bases and J dropped 4 bases, with 20 bases sitting between them. Germline values: CDR1 SGHTA, CDR2 FQGNSA. CDR3 length: 16 amino acids. CDR3 nucleotide sequence: TGTGCCAGCAGCGGAGAGCACCCCAGGACAGTCTATGGCTACACCTTC. This gives the protein CASSGEHPRTVYGYTF. The whole variable domain, remainder taken from reference TRBV7-2 and TRBJ1-2, is GAGVSQSPSNKVTEKGKDVELRCDPISGHTALYWYRQSLGQGLEFLIYFQGNSAPDKSGLPSDRFSAERTGGSVSTLTIQRTQQEDSAVYLCASSGEHPRTVYGYTFGSGTRLTVV.

The CDR3 loop is CASSLTGGNEQFF. The CDR3 DNA reads as TGTGCCAGCTCACTCACAGGGGGCAATGAGCAGTTCTTC. The gene calls are TRBV18 and TRBJ2-1, with 8 positions matching TRBD1. Germline CDR1 and CDR2: KGHSH and LQKENI. Trimming took 4 bases from V and 6 from J; bases not matched to a gene: 2. The CDR3 is 13 residues long.

This sequence joins TRBV7-2 and TRBJ1-3, with 8 nucleotides matching TRBD1. Germline-derived CDR1 and CDR2 are SGHTA and FQGNSA. The V gene end was trimmed by 1 base and the J gene end by 2 bases; junction bases not matched to a gene: 7. The CDR3 sequence is 17 residues long. CDR3: CASSLGLQGATGNTIYF. The DNA for the CDR3 is TGTGCCAGCAGCTTAGGATTGCAGGGGGCCACTGGAAACACCATATATTTT.

V and J are TRBV7-9 and TRBJ2-5, with D perhaps TRBD1 (6 bases). Germline loops: CDR1 SEHNR, CDR2 FQNEAQ (reference sequence). The CDR3 runs to 14 residues. V gave up 6 bases and J gave up 3 bases, with 14 bases separating them. The CDR3 nucleotides are TGTGCCAGCAGTTGGAAGGGGGACAAAGAGACCCAGTACTTC. Its translation: CASSWKGDKETQYF.

This chain links TRBV7-2 with TRBJ1-1; 7 nucleotides match TRBD1. Germline values: CDR1 SGHTA, CDR2 FQGNSA. Germline trimming cut 2 bases from V and 4 bases from J; bases unmatched to any gene: 10. The CDR3 runs 16 residues. The CDR3 sequence is CASSLIGGGGGTEAFF. Written as DNA, the CDR3 is TGTGCCAGCAGCTTAATTGGAGGAGGGGGCGGCACTGAAGCTTTCTTT.

The chain combines TRBV20-1 with TRBJ2-7, with D perhaps TRBD2 (6 bases). The V end lost 0 bases, the J end lost 11 bases, and 11 bases lay between the germline ends. This CDR3 has 11 amino acids. Germline CDR1 and CDR2: DFQATT and SNEGSKA (reference sequence). CDR3 coding DNA: TGCAGTGCTAGAGATGGGCGGGGAGAGTACTTC. Translation: CSARDGRGEYF.

The chain has TRBV6-6 and TRBJ2-1, with TRBD2 matching 8 bases. The CDR3 consists of 16 residues. Trimming at V came to 5 bases and at J to 4 bases, leaving 10 bases not matched to a gene. The germline V gene has CDR1 MNHNY and CDR2 SVGAGI (reference sequence). The CDR3: CASSTSRGGPYNEQFF. The CDR3 coding sequence is TGTGCCAGCAGTACCTCCCGCGGGGGGCCTTACAATGAGCAGTTCTTC.

This rearrangement joins TRBV7-8 to TRBJ1-5; TRBD1 matches at 7 bases. The CDR3 has 21 amino acids. Per germline, CDR1 SGHVS and CDR2 FQNEAQ. V trimming: 5 bases; J trimming: 0 bases; junction bases outside the gene matches: 22. As DNA, the CDR3 is TGTGCCAGCAGCCCTAGACTACTGGGGGACAGACTCAGGGATAGCAATCAGCCCCAGCATTTT. Its protein is CASSPRLLGDRLRDSNQPQHF.

As DNA, the CDR3 is TGTGCCAGCAGCCTAAACAGGGGGCGAGACTATGGCTACACCTTC. It yields the protein CASSLNRGRDYGYTF. The chain couples TRBV11-2 to TRBJ1-2; 9 bases are shared with TRBD1. The CDR3 sequence is 15 residues long. Trimming took 5 bases from V and 3 from J; bases not matched to a gene: 7. Germline CDR1 SGHAT, CDR2 FQNNGV. The full variable domain, completed using reference TRBV11-2 and TRBJ1-2, is EAGVAQSPRYKIIEKRQSVAFWCNPISGHATLYWYQQILGQGPKLLIQFQNNGVVDDSQLPKDRFSAERLKGVDSTLKIQPAKLEDSAVYLCASSLNRGRDYGYTFGSGTRLTVV.

In its sample, this clone was seen once. J is TRBJ1-1 and V is TRBV5-6, with D maybe TRBD1 (6 bases). Trimming removed 1 base from V and 3 bases from J, with 13 bases in between. CDR3 length: 15 residues. Germline lookup yields CDR1 SGHDT and CDR2 YYEEEE. The CDR3: CASSLWGLGYTEAFF. The CDR3 DNA sequence: TGTGCCAGCAGCTTGTGGGGGCTCGGGTACACTGAAGCTTTCTTT.

The V call is TRBV7-2, the J call TRBJ1-2; maybe TRBD1 (6 bases). The CDR3 spans 14 residues. Germline CDR1 SGHTA, CDR2 FQGNSA. Trimming took off 7 bases at V and 2 bases at J, with 14 bases between the two ends. The CDR3 sequence is CASTPSQGNYGYTF. The CDR3 coding sequence is TGTGCCAGCACCCCCTCACAGGGAAACTATGGCTACACCTTC.

V and J are TRBV7-9 and TRBJ1-2; 10 positions match TRBD1. The CDR3 loop spans 16 amino acids. After removal of 5 bases from V and 4 bases from J, the junction contained 10 bases not matched to a gene. Germline lookup yields CDR1 SEHNR and CDR2 FQNEAQ (reference sequence). The CDR3 spells CASSLRQGALAYGYTF. CDR3 in DNA: TGTGCCAGCAGCCTCAGACAGGGGGCATTGGCCTATGGCTACACCTTC.

V is TRBV5-4 and J is TRBJ1-1; D is perhaps TRBD1 (6 bases). The V and J ends lost 4 bases and 4 bases respectively, with 17 bases between them. This CDR3 has 15 residues. The germline V gene encodes CDR1 SGHNT and CDR2 YYREEE (reference sequence). CDR3: CASSRSGGAGTEAFF. In nucleotides, the CDR3 is TGTGCCAGCAGCAGATCCGGGGGGGCGGGCACTGAAGCTTTCTTT.

There are a few counts of this clone. The J gene is TRBJ2-1, the V gene TRBV28; 8 bases fit TRBD1. The CDR3 has 15 amino acids. Germline V CDR1 and CDR2: MDHEN, SYDVKM. V lost 6 bases, J lost 3 bases, and 7 bases stayed unmatched. The CDR3, as DNA: TGTGCCAGCAGATCGACAGGGGCCAACTACAATGAGCAGTTCTTC. It yields the protein CASRSTGANYNEQFF.

The V gene is TRBV28, the J gene TRBJ2-1; 8 bases map to TRBD1. The CDR3 runs 15 residues. The trim removed 6 bases at V and 8 bases at J, leaving 12 bases unmatched. Germline CDR1 reads MDHEN; CDR2 reads SYDVKM. The CDR3 sequence: CASSLIGAGGDEQFF. The CDR3 coding sequence is TGTGCCAGCAGCCTAATTGGGGCAGGGGGCGATGAGCAGTTCTTC.